One and the same sample provided the 5 T cell receptor beta chains below, sequenced in a study of shared clonotypes between healthy human individuals (dated by TCRdb to the early 2020s). To prepare the library, the immunoSEQ multiplex PCR assay was applied. TCRdb obtained this table from immuneACCESS and retained in-frame rearrangements with V and J assigned. These tables miss some clones; where compared with another copy, unresolved V genes account for less than half of the shortfall, and the remainder is unexplained. This sample is represented by over 300,000 clones; about nine tenths of them were singletons. The ten top clones hold about 17% of the sample. What was sequenced was memory CD8+ T cells sorted from blood. The sample's cell subset or site, from its label and the paper: CD45RO+ cells pooled with CCR7-negative TemRA cells. These receptors were obtained from a man in his late teens or twenties in good health.

The chain has TRBV4-3 and TRBJ2-7; no reliable D call. This CDR3 has 15 residues. Trimming removed 1 base at V and 4 bases at J, with 14 bases between. The V gene's germline CDR1 is LGHNA and CDR2 YSLEER. CDR3 protein: CASSQGVLSGYEQYF. In nucleotides, the CDR3 is TGCGCCAGCAGCCAAGGGGTCCTTTCCGGGTACGAGCAGTACTTC.

The rearrangement joins TRBV11-2 to TRBJ1-3; D might be TRBD1 (6 bases). The length of the CDR3 is 16 residues. V lost 5 bases, J lost 4 bases, and 18 bases lay in between. Per the germline V gene, CDR1 is SGHAT and CDR2 is FQNNGV. The CDR3 DNA sequence: TGTGCCAGCAGCCTCGTGAACAGGGAGGAAGGAAACACCATATATTTT. The encoded protein is CASSLVNREEGNTIYF.

This chain links TRBV28 with TRBJ2-2; no reliable D call. V was shortened by 6 bases and J by 6 bases, with 5 bases between the two germline ends. The CDR3 has 11 residues. Germline values: CDR1 MDHEN, CDR2 SYDVKM. The CDR3 DNA reads as TGTGCCAGCAGCCCCCCCGGGGAGCTGTTTTTT. Amino acid sequence: CASSPPGELFF.

This rearrangement joins TRBV7-9 to TRBJ2-7; the D is unclear. Trimming shortened V by 5 bases and J by 7 bases, and 18 bases separated the two germline ends. The germline V gene has CDR1 SEHNR and CDR2 FQNEAQ (reference sequence). The CDR3 sequence is 14 residues long. CDR3 protein: CASSRESWVGEQYF. The CDR3 region has the DNA TGTGCCAGCAGCCGAGAGTCCTGGGTTGGGGAGCAGTACTTC.

Comment on this clone: The junction departs from germline at one end; a sequencing error may be responsible. The gene calls are TRBV7-7 and TRBJ2-1, with D maybe TRBD1 (5 bases). The CDR3 spans 11 residues. Germline CDR1 and CDR2: SSHAT and FNYEAQ (reference sequence). The CDR3 coding sequence is TGTGCTAGCAGCTTAGGGGATGAGCAGTTCTTC. This gives the protein CASSLGDEQFF.